This TCR beta chain was found in a study of response to subunit inactivated influenza vaccine. Study-level findings and limits: Authors suggested that a seasonal influenza vaccination recruits few new T cells each time.

This clonotype was observed a handful of times. Its antigen is unidentified. One entry per CDR3 protein results from TCRdb running MiXCR on the RT-PCR reads. The table shows 650,000 to 850,000 distinct CDR3 sequences, with over 11% occurring only once. Germline values: CDR1 DFQATT, CDR2 SNEGSKA (reference sequence). Between the trimmed V and J ends, which lost 6 bases and 0 bases, there was a span of 11 bases. The CDR3 length is 14 residues. The source was PBMCs from blood, collected around two weeks before vaccination. The V and J genes are TRBV20-1 and TRBJ2-2, with D hard to call. The sequence was collected from a man between 45 and 60 years old who received an inactivated influenza vaccine. In nucleotides, the CDR3 is TGCAGTGCATCGGTGCCAACGAACACCGGGGAGCTGTTTTTT. As protein: CSASVPTNTGELFF.